This TCR beta chain was obtained from a study of T cell responses to AZD1222 COVID-19 vaccine. Repertoires were generated with immunoSEQ multiplex PCR, while TCRdb's copy carries only in-frame clones and drops some. Here the sample spans approximately 150,000 clones, just over 90% being singletons. Germline CDR1 SGHRS, CDR2 YFSETQ. The CDR3 length is 12 residues. The V and J ends lost 5 bases and 6 bases respectively, with 12 bases between them. The origin of this receptor is an adult who received the AZD1222 COVID-19 vaccine. The chain uses TRBV5-1 and TRBJ2-7; TRBD1 is a possible D gene (6 bases). Material: peripheral blood, obtained 28 days after the second AZD1222 dose. The chain's CDR3 is CASSHRASEQYF. The CDR3 DNA reads TGCGCCAGCAGTCACAGGGCTTCCGAGCAGTACTTC.